Listed here are 16 T cell receptor beta chains from one sample, sequenced in a study of T cells in tuberculosis. Profiled with immunoSEQ multiplex PCR; TCRdb holds only in-frame clones, not every one. The sample lists approximately 59,000 clones; nearly 90% were seen once. After thawing and overnight rest, PBMC were stained with GMM-loaded CD1B tetramer, viability dye and anti-CD3 for sorting. The CD1B tetramers carried C32 glucose monomycolate purified from Rhodococcus equi. The sample consisted of CD1b-GMM tetramer-negative cells sorted from PBMCs. The receptors come from an adult woman with latent tuberculosis.

This chain links TRBV7-2 with TRBJ2-2; no clear D. V was pared by 1 base and J by 0 bases, with 12 bases between. Germline CDR1 SGHTA, CDR2 FQGNSA. The CDR3 covers 17 residues. DNA of the CDR3: TGTGCCAGCAGCTTAGAGTGGCGGCTAGCGAACACCGGGGAGCTGTTTTTT. This encodes CASSLEWRLANTGELFF.

This CDR3 is CASSQPQGPTNEKLFF. The CDR3 DNA sequence: TGTGCCAGCAGTCAACCACAGGGTCCCACTAATGAAAAACTGTTTTTT. The rearrangement links TRBV6-6 to TRBJ1-4; D might be TRBD1 (6 bases). Germline CDR1 and CDR2: MNHNY and SVGAGI (reference sequence). V lost 5 bases and J 2 bases, leaving 15 bases between the germline ends. The CDR3 is made up of 16 amino acids.

This sequence joins TRBV19 and TRBJ1-4; TRBD1 matches at 8 bases. This CDR3 region has 15 residues. Germline lookup yields CDR1 LNHDA and CDR2 SQIVND (reference sequence). With V trimmed by 3 bases and J by 4 bases, 4 bases remained unmatched. The CDR3 loop is CASSIPGGGNEKLFF. As DNA, the CDR3 is TGTGCCAGTAGTATCCCAGGGGGCGGTAATGAAAAACTGTTTTTT.

V is TRBV18 and J is TRBJ2-7; a weak D match, TRBD2 (5 bases). Germline loops: CDR1 KGHSH, CDR2 LQKENI. Trimming cost V 5 bases and J 4 bases, with 18 bases left between them. The CDR3 has 15 residues. CDR3 sequence reads: CASSTSDLGGYEQYF. The CDR3 DNA is TGTGCCAGCTCAACTTCGGACCTCGGCGGGTACGAGCAGTACTTC. Full variable domain (rest looked up from reference TRBV18 and TRBJ2-7): NAGVMQNPRHLVRRRGQEARLRCSPMKGHSHVYWYRQLPEEGLKFMVYLQKENIIDESGMPKERFSAEFPKEGPSILRIQQVVRGDSAAYFCASSTSDLGGYEQYFGPGTRLTVT.

V gene TRBV30 combines with J gene TRBJ2-5; D gene unclear. The DNA end lines up better with TRBJ2-7; the J call may be wrong. Germline CDR1 reads GTSNPN; CDR2 reads SVGIG (reference sequence). The CDR3 runs 13 residues. CDR3 sequence: CAWSGSNLYEQYF. CDR3 DNA sequence: TGTGCCTGGAGTGGTTCGAATCTCTACGAGCAGTACTTC.

The CDR3 here is CASSLGGYYYGYTF. Here the CDR3 DNA reads TGTGCCAGCAGCTTAGGGGGCTACTACTATGGCTACACCTTC. V gene TRBV7-2 combines with J gene TRBJ1-2; tentatively, D is TRBD1 (5 bases). Trimming shortened V by 1 base and J by 3 bases, and 9 bases separated the two germline ends. This CDR3 comprises 14 residues. Per germline, CDR1 SGHTA and CDR2 FQGNSA.

V usage is TRBV7-9 and J usage is TRBJ1-2; TRBD1 matches at 7 bases. The germline V gene encodes CDR1 SEHNR and CDR2 FQNEAQ (reference sequence). The CDR3 contains 14 residues. V was pared by 5 bases and J by 4 bases, with 7 bases of the junction left unmatched. The CDR3: CASSDLDRAYGYTF. CDR3 DNA sequence: TGTGCCAGCAGCGATCTCGACAGGGCCTATGGCTACACCTTC.

For the CDR3, the DNA is TGTGCCAGCAGCTTACTAGCGGGGGACTACAATGAGCAGTTCTTC. Amino acids: CASSLLAGDYNEQFF. The rearrangement links TRBV7-9 to TRBJ2-1; 10 bases line up with TRBD2. The V gene end was trimmed by 2 bases and the J gene end by 3 bases; junction bases not matched to a gene: 1. The CDR3 length is 15 residues. Germline V gives CDR1 SEHNR, CDR2 FQNEAQ (reference sequence).

The rearrangement uses TRBV6-6 and TRBJ1-2; D call uncertain. The CDR3 is 14 residues long. Germline V gives CDR1 MNHNY, CDR2 SVGAGI (reference sequence). The germline V and J ends were trimmed by 6 bases and 4 bases, with 15 bases remaining between them. As DNA, the CDR3 is TGTGCCAGCAGGACCCGGGAGGGCGCCTATGGCTACACCTTC. Encoded protein: CASRTREGAYGYTF.

This chain connects TRBV5-4 to TRBJ1-3, with a possible D match to TRBD1 (6 bases). Germline loops: CDR1 SGHNT, CDR2 YYREEE (reference sequence). The CDR3 has 15 residues. Trimming took off 0 bases at V and 4 bases at J, with 11 bases between the two ends. The CDR3 spells CASSLAGGLGNTIYF. The CDR3 DNA reads TGTGCCAGCAGCTTGGCGGGGGGCCTCGGAAACACCATATATTTT.

This clone was counted between two and nine times. J is TRBJ2-3 and V is TRBV4-1, with D possibly being TRBD2 (7 bases). The CDR3 extends over 17 amino acids. Germline assignment: CDR1 MGHRA and CDR2 YSYEKL. Trimming left V 0 bases short and J 4 bases short, with 17 bases between. CDR3: CASSQEKGGPRSDTQYF. CDR3 nucleotide sequence: TGCGCCAGCAGCCAAGAAAAGGGGGGGCCTCGTTCAGATACGCAGTATTTT.

CDR3 loop: CASSQGTLQVLLAKNIQYF. CDR3 nucleotides: TGTGCCAGTAGTCAGGGCACACTGCAGGTATTACTAGCCAAAAACATTCAGTACTTC. The V and J genes are TRBV19 and TRBJ2-4; maybe TRBD1 (5 bases). Germline values: CDR1 LNHDA, CDR2 SQIVND (reference sequence). The CDR3 spans 19 residues. The germline V and J ends were trimmed by 5 bases and 0 bases, with 23 bases remaining between them.

The J gene is TRBJ1-1, the V gene TRBV15; D remains ambiguous. Per germline, CDR1 LNHNV and CDR2 YYDKDF (reference sequence). Deletions cut 1 base from V and 2 bases from J, with 5 bases between. CDR3 size: 13 residues. The CDR3 DNA follows: TGTGCCACCAGCAGAGCGACAAACACTGAAGCTTTCTTT. Its protein product is CATSRATNTEAFF.

The J gene is TRBJ1-2, the V gene TRBV28, with 8 positions matching TRBD1. Germline CDR1 reads MDHEN; CDR2 reads SYDVKM. The J segment lost 7 bases and the V segment lost 2 bases, leaving 3 bases of the junction unmatched. CDR3 length: 13 residues. CDR3 nucleotide sequence: TGTGCCAGCAGTTTAAGACAGGGGTCTGGCTACACCTTC. Translating gives CASSLRQGSGYTF.

This clone was seen just once. The J gene is TRBJ1-1, the V gene TRBV7-2; 8 bases line up with TRBD1. The CDR3 sequence is 14 residues long. J was trimmed by 4 bases and V by 5 bases; bases with no gene match: 6. Germline V gives CDR1 SGHTA, CDR2 FQGNSA. For the CDR3, the DNA is TGTGCCAGCAGCCTCGGACAGGGCTTCACTGAAGCTTTCTTT. Protein: CASSLGQGFTEAFF. Together with reference TRBV7-2 and TRBJ1-1, the CDR3 gives the full variable domain: GAGVSQSPSNKVTEKGKDVELRCDPISGHTALYWYRQSLGQGLEFLIYFQGNSAPDKSGLPSDRFSAERTGGSVSTLTIQRTQQEDSAVYLCASSLGQGFTEAFFGQGTRLTVV.

CDR3: CASSFRQGVAEAFF. CDR3 in DNA: TGTGCCAGCAGTTTTAGACAGGGGGTCGCTGAAGCTTTCTTT. This chain uses TRBV28 with TRBJ1-1; 9 bases are a match to TRBD1. The CDR3 contains 14 residues. With 3 bases clipped from V and 6 bases from J, the junction kept 5 bases outside the gene matches. The V gene's germline CDR1 is MDHEN and CDR2 SYDVKM.